The sequence of this TCR beta chain was determined in a study of T-cell reconstitution after alpha-beta-depleted transplantation in children. The CDR3 totals 16 residues. The junction had 6 bases not matched to a gene; V was cut back by 0 bases and J by 7 bases. Germline values: CDR1 SGHKS, CDR2 YYEKEE (reference sequence). This clonotype occurred a few times. It was with unique molecular identifiers that the TCRbeta library was prepared. TCRdb independently ran MiXCR on the PCR reads; one entry per CDR3 protein. The profile shows 450,000 to 600,000 distinct CDR3 sequences, approximately 20% of them singletons.

This sequence was found in a human donor who donated a stem cell graft to a child with acute lymphoblastic leukemia. The chain has TRBV5-5 and TRBJ2-1, with 11 bases that match TRBD2. Sequenced material: PBMCs from the stem cell graft donor, taken from the stem cell graft. In nucleotides, the CDR3 is TGTGCCAGCAGCTTGGAAACTAGCGGGAGTTTTAATGAGCAGTTCTTC. As protein: CASSLETSGSFNEQFF.